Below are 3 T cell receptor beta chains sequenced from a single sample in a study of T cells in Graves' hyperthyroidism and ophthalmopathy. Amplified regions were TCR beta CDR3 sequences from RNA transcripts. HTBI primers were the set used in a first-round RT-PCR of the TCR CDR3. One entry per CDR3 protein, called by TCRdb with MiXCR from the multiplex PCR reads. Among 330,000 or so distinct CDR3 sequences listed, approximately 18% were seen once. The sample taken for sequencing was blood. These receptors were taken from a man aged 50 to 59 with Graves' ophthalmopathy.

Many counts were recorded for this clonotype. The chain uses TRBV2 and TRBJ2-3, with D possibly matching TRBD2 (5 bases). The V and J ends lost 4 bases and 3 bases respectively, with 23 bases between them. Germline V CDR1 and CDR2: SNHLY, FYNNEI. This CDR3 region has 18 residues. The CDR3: CASSVVPLPASSTDTQYF. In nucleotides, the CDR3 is TGTGCCAGCAGTGTGGTCCCCTTACCAGCTAGCTCGACAGATACGCAGTATTTT.

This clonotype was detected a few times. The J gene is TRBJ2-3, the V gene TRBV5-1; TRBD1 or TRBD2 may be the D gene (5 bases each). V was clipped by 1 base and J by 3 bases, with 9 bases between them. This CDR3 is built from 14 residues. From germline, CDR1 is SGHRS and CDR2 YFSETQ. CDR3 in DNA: TGCGCCAGCAGCTTGAAGGGGAGTACAGATACGCAGTATTTT. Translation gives CASSLKGSTDTQYF. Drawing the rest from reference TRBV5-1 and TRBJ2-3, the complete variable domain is KAGVTQTPRYLIKTRGQQVTLSCSPISGHRSVSWYQQTPGQGLQFLFEYFSETQRNKGNFPGRFSGRQFSNSRSEMNVSTLELGDSALYLCASSLKGSTDTQYFGPGTRLTVL.

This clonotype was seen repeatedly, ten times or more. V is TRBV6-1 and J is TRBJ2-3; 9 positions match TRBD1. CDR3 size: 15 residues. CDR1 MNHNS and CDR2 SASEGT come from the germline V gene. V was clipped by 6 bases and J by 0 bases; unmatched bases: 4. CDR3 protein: CASRRTGASTDTQYF. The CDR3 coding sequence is TGTGCCAGCAGACGGACAGGGGCTAGCACAGATACGCAGTATTTT.